These 17 T cell receptor beta chains were all obtained from the same sample, sequenced in a study of vaccination and CD4 T cells after COVID-19. Sequence data for DNA of cultured CD4+ T cells were generated by the Oncomine TCR Beta short-read assay. In TCRdb, the PCR reads were re-called with MiXCR into one record per CDR3 protein. Of roughly 14,000 distinct CDR3 sequences in the sample, 25% to 40% were seen once. Treatment reported: roughly 10-day PBMC culture with coronavirus spike peptide pools or control peptides (ViraFEST assay). What these receptors recognize is not known. Sequences were derived from CD4+ T cells from blood, cultured in vitro, sampled after SARS-CoV-2 vaccination. Receptors were obtained from a human donor who had recovered from COVID-19.

The gene calls are TRBV15 and TRBJ1-4; tentative D call: TRBD1 (5 bases). Trimming shortened V by 2 bases and J by 7 bases, and 11 bases separated the two germline ends. CDR3 size: 14 residues. Germline V gene lookup returns CDR1 LNHNV and CDR2 YYDKDF (reference sequence). CDR3 residues: CATSRQGPGEKLFF. The DNA of the CDR3 is TGTGCCACCAGCAGACAGGGCCCAGGTGAAAAACTGTTTTTT.

This clonotype was recorded a few times. The V call is TRBV20-1, the J call TRBJ2-7, with D possibly TRBD2 on 6 matching bases. The CDR3 is 13 residues long. V shed 4 bases and J shed 2 bases, with 12 bases lying between them. The germline V gene encodes CDR1 DFQATT and CDR2 SNEGSKA (reference sequence). The CDR3: CSATSERPYEQYF. In DNA, the CDR3 is TGCAGTGCTACTAGCGAAAGACCCTACGAGCAGTACTTC.

This clonotype is labeled as large. The genes are TRBV20-1 and TRBJ1-5, with D maybe TRBD1 (5 bases). The CDR3 totals 14 residues. The germline V gene has CDR1 DFQATT and CDR2 SNEGSKA (reference sequence). Trimming removed 3 bases at V and 0 bases at J, with 9 bases between. DNA of the CDR3: TGCAGTGCTAGTGGGGGTCTTAGCAATCAGCCCCAGCATTTT. This codes for CSASGGLSNQPQHF.

This clonotype was detected a few times. V usage is TRBV20-1 and J usage is TRBJ1-5; 7 nucleotides match TRBD1. The junction had 5 bases not matched to a gene; V was cut back by 6 bases and J by 0 bases. The CDR3 runs 14 residues. Per germline, CDR1 DFQATT and CDR2 SNEGSKA (reference sequence). CDR3 region: CSAGTANSNQPQHF. Here the CDR3 DNA reads TGCAGTGCCGGGACAGCGAATAGCAATCAGCCCCAGCATTTT.

V is TRBV10-3 and J is TRBJ1-1; D unresolved. Deletions cut 3 bases from V and 2 bases from J, with 7 bases between. CDR1 ENHRY and CDR2 SYGVKD come from the germline V gene. The CDR3 length is 13 residues. The DNA for the CDR3 is TGTGCCATCAGTGATTGGGCCAACACTGAAGCTTTCTTT. This sequence encodes CAISDWANTEAFF.

There are a few counts of this clonotype. This chain joins TRBV27 and TRBJ2-1, with 10 positions matching TRBD2. The CDR3 sequence is 15 residues long. The V and J ends lost 2 bases and 2 bases, in that order; junction bases with no gene match: 0. CDR1 is MNHEY, CDR2 SMNVEV, per germline (reference sequence). The CDR3 loop is CASSLLAGAYNEQFF. CDR3 nucleotides: TGTGCCAGCAGTTTACTAGCGGGAGCCTACAATGAGCAGTTCTTC.

By share of the sample, this clonotype is large. The genes are TRBV7-9 and TRBJ1-2, with no clear D. Trimming cost V 0 bases and J 8 bases, with 13 bases left between them. Germline V gene lookup returns CDR1 SEHNR and CDR2 FQNEAQ (reference sequence). The CDR3 extends over 14 amino acids. CDR3 DNA sequence: TGTGCCAGCAGCTTAGCAGGGCAGTCTACCGGCTACACCTTC. Translation gives CASSLAGQSTGYTF. The variable domain in full, with the rest retrieved from reference TRBV7-9 and TRBJ1-2, is DTGVSQNPRHKITKRGQNVTFRCDPISEHNRLYWYRQTLGQGPEFLTYFQNEAQLEKSRLLSDRFSAERPKGSFSTLEIQRTEQGDSAMYLCASSLAGQSTGYTFGSGTRLTVV.

This clonotype has just a few counts. The V and J genes are TRBV6-5 and TRBJ2-2; D is undetermined. Germline V gene sequence: CDR1 MNHEY, CDR2 SVGAGI. The CDR3 loop spans 16 amino acids. V dropped 2 bases and J dropped 3 bases, with 13 bases sitting between them. The CDR3 DNA sequence: TGTGCCAGCAGTTACGTCCCCCTGAGCTACACCGGGGAGCTGTTTTTT. Its translation: CASSYVPLSYTGELFF.

This clonotype has only a few counts. The gene calls are TRBV6-1 and TRBJ1-1; D gene ambiguous. Germline V gene lookup returns CDR1 MNHNS and CDR2 SASEGT. Trimming stripped 7 bases from V and 1 base from J, with 10 bases between. The CDR3 spans 13 residues. The CDR3 DNA reads as TGTGCCAGCACCCCGCGGGCGAACACTGAAGCTTTCTTT. Amino acids: CASTPRANTEAFF.

V is TRBV19 and J is TRBJ2-6, with D hard to call. V lost 3 bases and J 0 bases, leaving 3 bases between the germline ends. Germline V gene sequence: CDR1 LNHDA, CDR2 SQIVND (reference sequence). The CDR3 is 14 amino acids. The CDR3 protein is CASSIGSGANVLTF. The CDR3 bases are TGTGCCAGTAGTATTGGCTCTGGGGCCAACGTCCTGACTTTC.

The chain combines TRBV20-1 with TRBJ1-4; 8 positions agree with TRBD1. The CDR3 consists of 15 residues. Germline CDR1 is DFQATT and CDR2 is SNEGSKA (reference sequence). J was trimmed by 5 bases and V by 5 bases; bases with no gene match: 10. The CDR3 reads CSAHIPGGRNEKLFF. The CDR3 nucleotides read TGCAGTGCTCACATACCAGGGGGCCGGAATGAAAAACTGTTTTTT.

The CDR3 DNA is TGTGCCAGCAGTTATTCGCCCGGGCCAAATCAGCCCCAGCATTTT. This codes for CASSYSPGPNQPQHF. The chain employs TRBV6-2 or TRBV6-3 and TRBJ1-5; no reliable D call. V was shortened by 3 bases and J by 4 bases, with 13 bases between the two germline ends. CDR1 and CDR2 (germline): MNHEY, SVGEGT. This CDR3 region has 15 residues.

The J gene is TRBJ1-6, the V gene TRBV20-1; TRBD1 matches at 9 bases. Germline V gene lookup returns CDR1 DFQATT and CDR2 SNEGSKA (reference sequence). V shed 3 bases and J 8 bases; nucleotides not matched to a gene: 8. CDR3 length: 15 residues. CDR3 DNA: TGCAGTGCTAGCGTCGACAGGGGGTTGTATTCACCCCTCCACTTT. It translates to CSASVDRGLYSPLHF.

This clonotype was counted only a few times. V and J are TRBV11-1 and TRBJ2-7; D perhaps matches TRBD2 (5 bases). The CDR3 spans 16 residues. Trimming pared 3 bases from V and 3 bases from J, leaving 18 bases between. Per germline, CDR1 SGHAT and CDR2 FQDESV (reference sequence). Written as DNA, the CDR3 is TGTGCCAGCAGCTTGCAGGCAGTGGACTGGTTCTACGAGCAGTACTTC. Protein sequence: CASSLQAVDWFYEQYF. The full variable domain, rest sourced from reference TRBV11-1 and TRBJ2-7, is EAEVAQSPRYKITEKSQAVAFWCDPISGHATLYWYRQILGQGPELLVQFQDESVVDDSQLPKDRFSAERLKGVDSTLKIQPAELGDSAMYLCASSLQAVDWFYEQYFGPGTRLTVT.

V usage is TRBV20-1 and J usage is TRBJ2-1; TRBD2 matches at 9 bases. The trim removed 5 bases at V and 1 base at J, leaving 9 bases unmatched. The CDR3 has 16 residues. Per germline, CDR1 DFQATT and CDR2 SNEGSKA (reference sequence). CDR3 amino acids: CSAGYPSGVSYNEQFF. CDR3 nucleotides: TGCAGTGCTGGCTACCCTAGCGGGGTATCCTACAATGAGCAGTTCTTC.

The chain links TRBV12-3 or TRBV12-4 to TRBJ1-6; maybe TRBD1 (5 bases). The CDR3 consists of 14 residues. The V end was cut by 2 bases, the J end by 10 bases, with 12 bases between. The CDR3 sequence is CASSLLSQESPLHF. The CDR3 DNA reads TGTGCCAGCAGTTTACTCTCACAGGAATCACCCCTCCACTTT.

The V gene is TRBV28, the J gene TRBJ1-2, with D perhaps matching TRBD1 (6 bases). In germline, CDR1 is MDHEN, CDR2 SYDVKM. This CDR3 is 11 amino acids long. The ends were cut back, 6 bases at V and 10 bases at J, with 12 bases in the middle. Here the CDR3 reads CASRRDTSYTF. The CDR3 DNA is TGTGCCAGCAGACGGGACACCTCCTACACCTTC.